The rows below give T cell receptor beta chains drawn from one sample of a study of T cells after yellow fever vaccination. TCRdb itself ran the 5' RACE reads through MiXCR, one entry per CDR3 protein. The repertoire includes around 600,000 distinct CDR3 sequences, about 12% of them detected once, and approximately 15% sits in the top ten. Sample: PBMCs, taken on the day of the yellow fever booster vaccination. These TCRs come from a man aged 30-40 years who received the YFV17D yellow fever vaccine. The CDR3 runs from the conserved cysteine through the conserved F or W. The order of the fields is D gene, J gene, V gene, clone size, CDR3 DNA, CDR3 protein. The D gene is left open where the match is weak. The size field is filled for only some rows; it gives once, few, many or a size class.

- TRBJ1-2 TRBV7-2 few TGTGCCAGCAGCTCGGACAATAACTATGGCTACACCTTC CASSSDNNYGYTF
- TRBJ1-5 TRBV9 - TGTGCCAGCAGCGTAGATGGGGGTCAGTATAAGCCCCAGCATTTT CASSVDGGQYKPQHF
- TRBJ1-4 TRBV20-1 few TGCAGTGCTAGAAGGGGAGGGGGGCGGTTAGAGTTTTTT CSARRGGGRLEFF
TRBD2 TRBJ2-7 TRBV20-1 - TGCAGTGCTAGAGATCCCCTAGCGGGATACGAGCAGTACTTC CSARDPLAGYEQYF
- TRBJ1-1 TRBV7-2 - TGTGCCAGCAGCTTATCCGGGTGGACTGAAGCTTTCTTT CASSLSGWTEAFF
TRBD1 TRBJ1-5 TRBV6-1 many TGTGCCAGCAGACTCAGGGGGGACAATCAGCCCCAGCATTTT CASRLRGDNQPQHF
TRBD2 TRBJ2-3 TRBV10-1 - TGCGCCAGCAGTGAGGAAGCGGGAGGCGTAGCTACGCAGTATTTT CASSEEAGGVATQYF
- TRBJ2-1 TRBV27 - TGTGCCAGCAGTTCCACCCCAGGGCCCGCCTACAATGAGCAGTTCTTC CASSSTPGPAYNEQFF
TRBD1 TRBJ2-7 TRBV12-3/TRBV12-4 - TGTGCCAGCACCTCGCAGGTGGGACAGGGCTACGAGCAGTACTTC CASTSQVGQGYEQYF
- TRBJ2-3 TRBV7-8 few TGTGCCAGCAGCTTAATCGGGGCAGATACGCAGTATTTT CASSLIGADTQYF
TRBD2 TRBJ2-2 TRBV11-2 few TGTGCCAGCAGCCCCCCCGCGACTAGCGGGGCCGGGGAGCTGTTTTTT CASSPPATSGAGELFF
- TRBJ2-7 TRBV29-1 - TGCAGCGGGGTACAGGTCTCCTACGAGCAGTACTTC CSGVQVSYEQYF
TRBD2 TRBJ2-1 TRBV6-2/TRBV6-3 - TGTGCCAGCAGTCGGCCACGACTAGCGGGGTACAATGAGCAGTTCTTC CASSRPRLAGYNEQFF
TRBD2 TRBJ2-4 TRBV11-1 few TGTGCCAGCAGCTGGACGACCTACGGGGGGAGCGCCAAAAACATTCAGTACTTC CASSWTTYGGSAKNIQYF
- TRBJ2-7 TRBV20-1 - TGCAGTGCTAGTTTCCCCGCGGGTGAGCAGTACTTC CSASFPAGEQYF
TRBD2 TRBJ2-3 TRBV20-1 few TGCAGTGCTAGAGTAGCGGGAGGACGAGGCACAGATACGCAGTATTTT CSARVAGGRGTDTQYF
- TRBJ2-1 TRBV5-1 few TGCGCCAGCAGCTTGGCCTGGGGGAGCTCCTACAATGAGCAGTTCTTC CASSLAWGSSYNEQFF